These 20 T cell receptor beta chains were sequenced from one sample in a study of T cells expressing NK-cell markers. TCRdb reprocessed the 5' RACE reads; each CDR3 protein has one entry and no DNA is given. The data include around 140,000 distinct CDR3 sequences; the top ten clones carry about 12%. The sample was blood T cells: a sorted CD56 or NKG2C T cell subset, CD4+ or CD8+ T cells, or bulk PBMC T cells (not recorded which). The receptors come from a young man in good health.

The chain has TRBV24-1 and TRBJ1-2; TCRdb reports TRBD1, a call that lacks DNA to check it against. Germline-derived CDR1 and CDR2 are KGHDR and SFDVKD. The CDR3 spans 14 residues. CDR3 in amino acids: CATSQPRGVYGYTF.

The chain combines TRBV27 with TRBJ1-3. Germline CDR1 MNHEY, CDR2 SMNVEV (reference sequence). This CDR3 has 14 amino acids. The CDR3 spells CASSPAGRGNTIYF.

J is TRBJ2-1 and V is TRBV9; there is no DNA to check the TCRdb D call of TRBD1. From germline, CDR1 is SGDLS and CDR2 YYNGEE. The CDR3 covers 16 residues. The CDR3 protein is CASSVSGGQGFREQFF.

V is TRBV30 and J is TRBJ1-2. The CDR3 is 16 amino acids. Germline V gene lookup returns CDR1 GTSNPN and CDR2 SVGIG (reference sequence). CDR3: CAWSLGLVSANYGYTF.

The chain uses TRBV23-1 and TRBJ2-5. TRBV23-1 has ORF status, its function being uncertain. The CDR3 runs to 18 residues. CDR3 in amino acids: CASSQSARVIRVKETQYF.

This chain uses TRBV2 with TRBJ2-4; TCRdb returns TRBD1, unconfirmable since there is no DNA. CDR3 size: 18 residues. CDR1 is SNHLY, CDR2 FYNNEI, per germline. The CDR3 sequence: CASSHRVLRPPAKNIQYF.

V usage is TRBV7-2 and J usage is TRBJ2-3; TCRdb's assignment of TRBD2 cannot be checked, as there is no DNA. Germline V CDR1 and CDR2: SGHTA, FQGNSA. CDR3 length equals 14 residues. The CDR3 sequence is CASSYGPSGDTQYF.

The chain links TRBV2 to TRBJ2-1; TCRdb designates TRBD2, a call that cannot be tested without DNA. CDR1 is SNHLY and CDR2 is FYNNEI in the germline V gene. The CDR3 sequence is 18 residues long. This CDR3 reads CASSEGGASGSSYNEQFF.

The chain recombines TRBV29-1 with TRBJ1-4; no DNA is available, so the TRBD1 call from TCRdb remains unchecked. The CDR3 covers 14 residues. CDR1 and CDR2 (germline): SQVTM, ANQGSEA. The CDR3 protein is CSVEARDSTEKLFF.

The V gene is TRBV20-1, the J gene TRBJ2-1; TCRdb calls TRBD1, which cannot be checked without DNA. Germline V gene lookup returns CDR1 DFQATT and CDR2 SNEGSKA (reference sequence). The CDR3 is made up of 15 amino acids. CDR3 residues: CSARDPQRERNEQFF.

The V call is TRBV27, the J call TRBJ2-7; lacking DNA, the TRBD1 call made by TCRdb goes unchecked. Germline assignment: CDR1 MNHEY and CDR2 SMNVEV (reference sequence). CDR3 length equals 12 residues. The CDR3 loop reads CASGAWGGLKYF.

The gene calls are TRBV28 and TRBJ2-1; there is no DNA to check the TCRdb D call of TRBD2. The germline V gene has CDR1 MDHEN and CDR2 SYDVKM. The CDR3 sequence is 15 residues long. CDR3 protein: CASSPPREVNNEQFF.

V is TRBV20-1 and J is TRBJ2-7. This CDR3 spans 13 amino acids. Germline CDR1 is DFQATT and CDR2 is SNEGSKA (reference sequence). This chain's CDR3 is CSAREGSLTEQYF.

V is TRBV24-1 and J is TRBJ2-2; without DNA, the TCRdb call of TRBD1 cannot be checked. The CDR3 loop spans 16 amino acids. Germline CDR1 KGHDR, CDR2 SFDVKD. CDR3 sequence: CATATWDTQNTGELFF.

V is TRBV7-9 and J is TRBJ2-1; absent DNA, TCRdb's TRBD2 call cannot be checked. The germline gives CDR1 SEHNR, CDR2 FQNEAQ (reference sequence). CDR3 length equals 17 residues. The CDR3 region is CASIPSGLAENRDEQFF.

The J gene is TRBJ1-1, the V gene TRBV25-1; the TCRdb call, TRBD1, lacks DNA for checking. The CDR3 covers 15 residues. Germline values: CDR1 MGHDK, CDR2 SYGVNS. CDR3 in amino acids: CASSVKTGENTEAFF.

CDR3 sequence: CSARGLRDSSTEAFF. This sequence joins TRBV20-1 and TRBJ1-1; the D call of TRBD1 rests on TCRdb alone, since no DNA is present to check it. This CDR3 region has 15 residues. The V gene's germline CDR1 is DFQATT and CDR2 SNEGSKA (reference sequence).

The gene calls are TRBV20-1 and TRBJ2-4; TCRdb proposes TRBD2, but this gene call is untestable without DNA. Germline V gene data show CDR1 as DFQATT and CDR2 as SNEGSKA (reference sequence). The CDR3 contains 15 residues. CDR3 residues: CSATRVGRPKNIQYF.

The chain has TRBV27 and TRBJ2-2. This CDR3 spans 13 amino acids. The germline CDR1 and CDR2 sequences are MNHEY and SMNVEV (reference sequence). The CDR3 is CASSLSLAGELFF.

The chain recombines TRBV12-3 or TRBV12-4 with TRBJ2-2; absent DNA, TCRdb's TRBD1 call cannot be checked. The CDR3 has 15 residues. CDR3 sequence reads: CASSLAPAATGELFF.